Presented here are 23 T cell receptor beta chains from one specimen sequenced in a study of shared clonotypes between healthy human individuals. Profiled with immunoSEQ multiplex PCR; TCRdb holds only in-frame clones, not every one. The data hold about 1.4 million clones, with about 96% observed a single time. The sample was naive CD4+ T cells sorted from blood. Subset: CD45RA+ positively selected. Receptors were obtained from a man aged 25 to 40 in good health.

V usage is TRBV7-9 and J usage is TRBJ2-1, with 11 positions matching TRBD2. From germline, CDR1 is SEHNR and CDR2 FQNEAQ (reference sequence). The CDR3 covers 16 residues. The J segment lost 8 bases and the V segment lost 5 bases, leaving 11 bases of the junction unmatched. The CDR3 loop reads CASSPRGLAVQYEQFF. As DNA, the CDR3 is TGTGCCAGCAGCCCAAGGGGACTAGCGGTACAATATGAGCAGTTCTTC.

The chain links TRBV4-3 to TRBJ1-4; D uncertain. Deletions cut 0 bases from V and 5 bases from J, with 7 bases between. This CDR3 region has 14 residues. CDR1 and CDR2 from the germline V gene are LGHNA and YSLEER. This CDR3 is CASSQENSNEKLFF. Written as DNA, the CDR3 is TGCGCCAGCAGCCAAGAAAACAGCAATGAAAAACTGTTTTTT.

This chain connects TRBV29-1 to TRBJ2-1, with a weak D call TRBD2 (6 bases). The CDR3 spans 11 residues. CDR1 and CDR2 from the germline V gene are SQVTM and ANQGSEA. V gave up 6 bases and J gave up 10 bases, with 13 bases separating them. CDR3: CSVQTSTEQFF. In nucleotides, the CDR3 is TGCAGCGTACAGACTAGTACCGAGCAGTTCTTC.

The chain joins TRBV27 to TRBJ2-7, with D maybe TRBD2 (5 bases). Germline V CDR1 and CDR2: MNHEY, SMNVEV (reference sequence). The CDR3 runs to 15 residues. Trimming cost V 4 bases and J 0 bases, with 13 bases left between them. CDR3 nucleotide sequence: TGTGCCAGCAGTTCGCCTCAGCGGAGCTCCTACGAGCAGTACTTC. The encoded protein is CASSSPQRSSYEQYF.

The CDR3 nucleotides read TGCGCCAGCAGACCTGACACTAATAGCAATCAGCCCCAGCATTTT. Protein sequence: CASRPDTNSNQPQHF. The chain couples TRBV5-1 to TRBJ1-5; D not resolved. Trimming stripped 5 bases from V and 0 bases from J, with 12 bases between. Germline CDR1 is SGHRS and CDR2 is YFSETQ. The CDR3 sequence is 15 residues long.

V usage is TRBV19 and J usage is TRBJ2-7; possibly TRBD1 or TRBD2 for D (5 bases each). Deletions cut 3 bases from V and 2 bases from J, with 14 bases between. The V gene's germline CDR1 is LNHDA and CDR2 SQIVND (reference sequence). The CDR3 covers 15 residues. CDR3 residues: CASSIRVGTAYEQYF. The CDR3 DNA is TGTGCCAGTAGTATCCGGGTCGGGACCGCCTACGAGCAGTACTTC.

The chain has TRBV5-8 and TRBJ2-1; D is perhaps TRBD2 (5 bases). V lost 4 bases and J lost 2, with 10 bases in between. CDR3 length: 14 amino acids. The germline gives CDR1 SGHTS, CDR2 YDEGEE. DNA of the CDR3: TGTGCCAGCAGCCCGGGATTGACCTACAATGAGCAGTTCTTC. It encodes CASSPGLTYNEQFF.

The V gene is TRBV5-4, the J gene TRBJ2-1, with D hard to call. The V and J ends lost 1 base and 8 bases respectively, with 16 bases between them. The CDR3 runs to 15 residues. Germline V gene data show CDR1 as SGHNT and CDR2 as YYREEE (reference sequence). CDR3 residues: CASSLIPHLHDEQFF. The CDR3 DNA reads TGTGCCAGCAGCTTGATCCCACATCTACATGATGAGCAGTTCTTC.

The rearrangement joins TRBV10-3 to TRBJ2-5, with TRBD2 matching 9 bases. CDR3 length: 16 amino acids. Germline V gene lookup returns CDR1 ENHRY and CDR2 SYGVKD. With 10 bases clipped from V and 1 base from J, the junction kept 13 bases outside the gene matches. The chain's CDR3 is CATKGGLAGSQETQYF. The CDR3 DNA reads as TGTGCCACGAAAGGGGGGCTAGCGGGGTCCCAAGAGACCCAGTACTTC.

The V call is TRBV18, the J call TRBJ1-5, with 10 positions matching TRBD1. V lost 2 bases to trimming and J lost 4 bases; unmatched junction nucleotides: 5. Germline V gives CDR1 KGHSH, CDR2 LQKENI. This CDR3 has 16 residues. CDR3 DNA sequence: TGTGCCAGCTCACCAGTTGGGGACAGGGGTAATCAGCCCCAGCATTTT. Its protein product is CASSPVGDRGNQPQHF.

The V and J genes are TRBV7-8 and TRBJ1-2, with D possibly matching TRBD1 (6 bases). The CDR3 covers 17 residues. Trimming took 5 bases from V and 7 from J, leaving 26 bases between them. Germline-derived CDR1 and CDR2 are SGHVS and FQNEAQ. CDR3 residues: CASSPRLWSGGDGGYTF. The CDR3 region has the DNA TGTGCCAGCAGCCCTCGTTTATGGTCGGGGGGCGACGGTGGCTACACCTTC.

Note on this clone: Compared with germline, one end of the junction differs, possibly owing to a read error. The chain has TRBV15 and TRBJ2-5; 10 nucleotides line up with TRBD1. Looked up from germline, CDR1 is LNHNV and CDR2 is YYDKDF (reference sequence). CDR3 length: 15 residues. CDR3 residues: CATSRGDRGKEAQYF. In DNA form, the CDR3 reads TGTGCCACCAGCAGAGGGGACAGGGGCAAAGAGGCCCAGTACTTC. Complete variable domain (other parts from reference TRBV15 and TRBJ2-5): DAMVIQNPRYQVTQFGKPVTLSCSQTLNHNVMYWYQQKSSQAPKLLFHYYDKDFNNEADTPDNFQSRRPNTSFCFLDIRSPGLGDTAMYLCATSRGDRGKEAQYFGPGTRLLVL.

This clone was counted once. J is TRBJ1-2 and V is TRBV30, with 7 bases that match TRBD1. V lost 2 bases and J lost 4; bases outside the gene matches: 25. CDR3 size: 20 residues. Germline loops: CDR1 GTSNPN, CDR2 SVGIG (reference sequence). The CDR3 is CAWSRRQGTGLMSVIYGYTF. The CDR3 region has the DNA TGTGCCTGGAGTCGACGACAGGGTACTGGGTTGATGTCGGTTATCTATGGCTACACCTTC.

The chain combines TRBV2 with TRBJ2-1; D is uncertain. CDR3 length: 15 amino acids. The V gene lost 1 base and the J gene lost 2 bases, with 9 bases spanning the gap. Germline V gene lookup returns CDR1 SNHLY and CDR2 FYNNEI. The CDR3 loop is CASSEGVRAYNEQFF. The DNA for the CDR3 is TGTGCCAGCAGTGAAGGGGTACGCGCCTACAATGAGCAGTTCTTC. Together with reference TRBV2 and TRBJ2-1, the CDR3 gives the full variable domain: EPEVTQTPSHQVTQMGQEVILRCVPISNHLYFYWYRQILGQKVEFLVSFYNNEISEKSEIFDDQFSVERPDGSNFTLKIRSTKLEDSAMYFCASSEGVRAYNEQFFGPGTRLTVL.

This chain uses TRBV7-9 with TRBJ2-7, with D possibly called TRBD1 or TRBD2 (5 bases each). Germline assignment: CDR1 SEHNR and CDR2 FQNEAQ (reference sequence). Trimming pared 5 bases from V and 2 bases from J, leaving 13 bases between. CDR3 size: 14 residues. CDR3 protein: CASSPGPNPYEQYF. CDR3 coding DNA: TGTGCCAGCAGCCCGGGACCCAACCCCTACGAGCAGTACTTC.

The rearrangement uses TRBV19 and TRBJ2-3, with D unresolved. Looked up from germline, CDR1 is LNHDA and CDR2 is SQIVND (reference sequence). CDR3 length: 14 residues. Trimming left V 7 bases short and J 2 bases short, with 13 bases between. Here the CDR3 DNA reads TGTGCCAGTAATGCCAAACTTAACACAGATACGCAGTATTTT. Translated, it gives CASNAKLNTDTQYF.

The DNA of the CDR3 is TGTGCCAGCAGCTGGACAGGCGTGCCCACCGGGGAGCTGTTTTTT. Its protein is CASSWTGVPTGELFF. This sequence joins TRBV5-5 and TRBJ2-2; 7 bases agree with TRBD1. The CDR3 length is 15 residues. The V segment lost 3 bases and the J segment 4 bases; nucleotides outside the gene matches: 6. In germline, CDR1 is SGHKS, CDR2 YYEKEE (reference sequence).

The CDR3 sequence is CASSSQGRGPMNTGELFF. As DNA, the CDR3 is TGTGCCAGCAGCTCACAGGGTAGGGGCCCAATGAACACCGGGGAGCTGTTTTTT. The gene calls are TRBV7-3 and TRBJ2-2; weak D call: TRBD1 (6 bases). V was trimmed by 4 bases and J by 1 base, leaving 19 bases between them. CDR3 length equals 18 residues. CDR1 is SGHTA, CDR2 FQGTGA, per germline.

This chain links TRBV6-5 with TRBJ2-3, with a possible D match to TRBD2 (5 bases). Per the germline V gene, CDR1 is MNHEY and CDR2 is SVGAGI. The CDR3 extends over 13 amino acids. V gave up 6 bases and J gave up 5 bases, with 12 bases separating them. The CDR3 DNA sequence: TGTGCCAGCAGGCGAGGGAGTAAAGATACGCAGTATTTT. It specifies CASRRGSKDTQYF.

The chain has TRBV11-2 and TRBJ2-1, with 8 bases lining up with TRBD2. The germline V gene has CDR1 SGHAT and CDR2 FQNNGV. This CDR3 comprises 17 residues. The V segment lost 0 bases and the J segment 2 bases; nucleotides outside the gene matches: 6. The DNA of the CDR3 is TGTGCCAGCAGCTTAGAACTGGGCGGGAGGCCCTACAATGAGCAGTTCTTC. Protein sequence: CASSLELGGRPYNEQFF.

CDR3 coding DNA: TGTGCCAGCAGCCGGGCCCCCTCTAGCGGGGCTATCTACGAGCAGTACTTC. Its translation is CASSRAPSSGAIYEQYF. The rearrangement uses TRBV9 and TRBJ2-7; 9 bases line up with TRBD2. Germline CDR1 and CDR2: SGDLS and YYNGEE. V was clipped by 4 bases and J by 3 bases; unmatched bases: 14. CDR3 length: 17 residues.

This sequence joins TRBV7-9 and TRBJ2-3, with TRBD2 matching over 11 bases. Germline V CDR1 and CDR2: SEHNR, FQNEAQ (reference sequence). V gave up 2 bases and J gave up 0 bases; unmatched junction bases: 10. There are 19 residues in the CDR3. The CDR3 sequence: CASSLWLAGGVTSTDTQYF. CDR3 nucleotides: TGTGCCAGCAGCTTATGGCTAGCGGGAGGAGTGACGAGCACAGATACGCAGTATTTT.

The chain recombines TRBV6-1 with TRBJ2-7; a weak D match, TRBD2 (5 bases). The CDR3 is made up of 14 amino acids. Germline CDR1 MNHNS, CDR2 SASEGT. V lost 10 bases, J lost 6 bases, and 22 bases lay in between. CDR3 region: CATLFGSRDSEQYF. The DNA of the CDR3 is TGTGCCACCCTTTTTGGGAGCAGAGATAGCGAGCAGTACTTC.